Sequencing of this T cell receptor beta chain was carried out in a study of blood T cell repertoires in COVID-19. Whole-study context: Samples of COVID-19 (acute and convalescent) were obtained from the United States, Italy and Spain.

V shed 4 bases and J 0 bases; nucleotides not matched to a gene: 6. The CDR3 spans 17 residues. Germline loops: CDR1 SGDLS, CDR2 YYNGEE. Methods used by the authors: For nucleated cells, counts were estimated from reference gene primer amplification. Profiling relied on immunoSEQ multiplex PCR, and the TCRdb table lists in-frame clones only, not all of them. V, J and clone size are those of that table, while D and trimming were read from the DNA. The sample contains some 100,000 clones, 88% of which appear only once. This chain joins TRBV9 and TRBJ2-1; 11 nucleotides agree with TRBD2. This clonotype originated in a woman aged 80 or older with active COVID-19. The sequenced sample consisted of peripheral blood. The CDR3 DNA follows: TGTGCCAGCAGCCCTCGGACTAGCGGGCCCTCCTACAATGAGCAGTTCTTC. Its translation is CASSPRTSGPSYNEQFF.